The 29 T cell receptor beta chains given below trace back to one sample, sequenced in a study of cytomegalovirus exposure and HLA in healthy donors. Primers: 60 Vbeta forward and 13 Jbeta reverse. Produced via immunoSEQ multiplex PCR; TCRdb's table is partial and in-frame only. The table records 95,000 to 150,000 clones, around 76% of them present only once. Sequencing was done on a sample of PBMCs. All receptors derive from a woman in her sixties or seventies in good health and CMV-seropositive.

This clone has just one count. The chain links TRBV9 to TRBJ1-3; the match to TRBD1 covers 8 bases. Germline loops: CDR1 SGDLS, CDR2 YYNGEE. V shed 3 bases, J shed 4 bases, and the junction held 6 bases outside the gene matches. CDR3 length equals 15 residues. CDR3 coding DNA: TGTGCCAGCAGCGCAGACAGGGGATCCGGAAACACCATATATTTT. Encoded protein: CASSADRGSGNTIYF.

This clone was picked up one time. CDR3 sequence: CASGLATEGADYGYTF. CDR3 nucleotide sequence: TGTGCTAGTGGTTTGGCTACAGAGGGGGCTGACTATGGCTACACCTTC. The chain couples TRBV12-5 to TRBJ1-2, with 7 bases identical to TRBD1. V was clipped by 1 base and J by 3 bases; unmatched bases: 8. The CDR3 is made up of 16 amino acids. Germline assignment: CDR1 LGHNT and CDR2 FRNRAP.

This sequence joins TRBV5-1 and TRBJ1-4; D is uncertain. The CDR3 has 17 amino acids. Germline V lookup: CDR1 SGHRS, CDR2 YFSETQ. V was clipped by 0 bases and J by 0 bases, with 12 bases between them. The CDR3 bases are TGCGCCAGCAGCTTGGCAGGCTCCGGCGCAACTAATGAAAAACTGTTTTTT. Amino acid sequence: CASSLAGSGATNEKLFF.

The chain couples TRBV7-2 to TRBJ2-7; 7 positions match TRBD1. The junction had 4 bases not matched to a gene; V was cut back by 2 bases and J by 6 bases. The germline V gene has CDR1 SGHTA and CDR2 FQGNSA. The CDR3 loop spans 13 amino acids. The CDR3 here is CASSLRTGREQYF. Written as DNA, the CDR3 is TGTGCCAGCAGCTTAAGGACAGGACGCGAGCAGTACTTC.

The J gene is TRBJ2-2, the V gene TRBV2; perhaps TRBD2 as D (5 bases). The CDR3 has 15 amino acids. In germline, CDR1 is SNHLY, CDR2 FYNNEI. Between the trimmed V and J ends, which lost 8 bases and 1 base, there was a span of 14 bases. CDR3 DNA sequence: TGTGCCAGCGAGATAGCGACGGAGAACACCGGGGAGCTGTTTTTT. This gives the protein CASEIATENTGELFF.

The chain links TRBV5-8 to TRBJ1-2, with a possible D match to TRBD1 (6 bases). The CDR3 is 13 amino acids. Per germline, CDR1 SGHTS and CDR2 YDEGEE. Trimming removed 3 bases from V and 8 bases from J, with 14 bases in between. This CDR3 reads CASSSQGGRGYTF. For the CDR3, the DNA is TGTGCCAGCAGCTCCCAAGGGGGTCGGGGCTACACCTTC.

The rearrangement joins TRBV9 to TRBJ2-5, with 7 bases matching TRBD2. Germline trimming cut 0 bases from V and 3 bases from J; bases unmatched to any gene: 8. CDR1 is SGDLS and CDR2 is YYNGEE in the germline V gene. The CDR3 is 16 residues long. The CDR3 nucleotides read TGTGCCAGCAGCGTAGGGGCTTCTAGCGGAAAAGAGACCCAGTACTTC. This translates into CASSVGASSGKETQYF. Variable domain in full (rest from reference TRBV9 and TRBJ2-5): DSGVTQTPKHLITATGQRVTLRCSPRSGDLSVYWYQQSLDQGLQFLIQYYNGEERAKGNILERFSAQQFPDLHSELNLSSLELGDSALYFCASSVGASSGKETQYFGPGTRLLVL.

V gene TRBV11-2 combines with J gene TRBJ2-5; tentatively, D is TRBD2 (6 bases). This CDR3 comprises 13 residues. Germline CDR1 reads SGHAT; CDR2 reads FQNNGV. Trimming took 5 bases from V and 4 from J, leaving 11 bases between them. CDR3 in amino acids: CASSPGTLETQYF. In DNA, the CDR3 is TGTGCCAGCAGCCCCGGGACTTTAGAGACCCAGTACTTC.

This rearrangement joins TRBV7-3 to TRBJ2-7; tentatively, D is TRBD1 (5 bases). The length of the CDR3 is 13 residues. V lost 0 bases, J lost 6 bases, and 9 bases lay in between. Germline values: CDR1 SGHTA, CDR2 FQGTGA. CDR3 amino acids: CASSLTIQGEQYF. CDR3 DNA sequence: TGTGCCAGCAGCTTAACCATTCAGGGCGAGCAGTACTTC.

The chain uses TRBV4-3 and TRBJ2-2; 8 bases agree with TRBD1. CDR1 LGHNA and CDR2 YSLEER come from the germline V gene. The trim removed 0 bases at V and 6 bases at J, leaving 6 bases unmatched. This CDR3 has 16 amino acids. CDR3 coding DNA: TGCGCCAGCAGCCAAGAAGTGACAGGGGTCGCCGGGGAGCTGTTTTTT. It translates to CASSQEVTGVAGELFF.

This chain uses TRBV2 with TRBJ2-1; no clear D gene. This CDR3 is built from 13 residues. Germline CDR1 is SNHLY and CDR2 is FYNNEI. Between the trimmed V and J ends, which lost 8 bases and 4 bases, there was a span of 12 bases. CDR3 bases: TGTGCCAGCTTGAGGCAGATTTACAATGAGCAGTTCTTC. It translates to CASLRQIYNEQFF. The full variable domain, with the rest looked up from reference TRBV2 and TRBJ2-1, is EPEVTQTPSHQVTQMGQEVILRCVPISNHLYFYWYRQILGQKVEFLVSFYNNEISEKSEIFDDQFSVERPDGSNFTLKIRSTKLEDSAMYFCASLRQIYNEQFFGPGTRLTVL.

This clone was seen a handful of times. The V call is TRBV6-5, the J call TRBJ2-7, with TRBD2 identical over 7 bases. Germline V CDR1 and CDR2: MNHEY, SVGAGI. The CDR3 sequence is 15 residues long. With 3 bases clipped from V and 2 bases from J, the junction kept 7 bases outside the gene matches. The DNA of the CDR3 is TGTGCCAGCAGTTATTCGGTAGCGGGTACCTACGAGCAGTACTTC. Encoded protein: CASSYSVAGTYEQYF.

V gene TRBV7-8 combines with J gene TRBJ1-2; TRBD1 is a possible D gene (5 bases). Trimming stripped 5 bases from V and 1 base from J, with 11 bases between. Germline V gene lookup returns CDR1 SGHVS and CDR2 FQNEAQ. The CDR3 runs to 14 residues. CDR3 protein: CASSKSQVNYGYTF. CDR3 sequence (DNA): TGTGCCAGCAGCAAATCACAGGTTAACTATGGCTACACCTTC.

The CDR3 coding sequence is TGTGCCAGCAGTGAGGACAGGGTCCGAGAGACCCAGTACTTC. It codes for CASSEDRVRETQYF. The rearrangement links TRBV7-2 to TRBJ2-5; 8 bases match TRBD1. Unmatched junction bases numbered 7, after V lost 6 bases and J lost 4 bases. The CDR3 totals 14 residues. The germline gives CDR1 SGHTA, CDR2 FQGNSA.

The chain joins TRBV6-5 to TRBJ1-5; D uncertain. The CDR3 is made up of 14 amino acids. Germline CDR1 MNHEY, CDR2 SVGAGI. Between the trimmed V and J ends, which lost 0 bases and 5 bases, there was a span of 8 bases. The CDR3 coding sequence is TGTGCCAGCAGTTACTCGGGCGGGTATCAGCCCCAGCATTTT. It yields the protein CASSYSGGYQPQHF.

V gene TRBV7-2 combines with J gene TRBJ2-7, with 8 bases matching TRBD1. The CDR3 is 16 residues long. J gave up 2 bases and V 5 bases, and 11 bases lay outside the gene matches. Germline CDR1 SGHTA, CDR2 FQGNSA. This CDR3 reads CASSPPPGQAPYEQYF. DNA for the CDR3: TGTGCCAGCAGCCCCCCTCCGGGACAGGCTCCCTACGAGCAGTACTTC.

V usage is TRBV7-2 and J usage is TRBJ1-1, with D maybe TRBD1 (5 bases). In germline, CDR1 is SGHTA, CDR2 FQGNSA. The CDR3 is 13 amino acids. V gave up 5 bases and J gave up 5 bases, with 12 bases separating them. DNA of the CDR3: TGTGCCAGCAGCCGAGCAGGGTGGACTGAAGCTTTCTTT. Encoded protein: CASSRAGWTEAFF.

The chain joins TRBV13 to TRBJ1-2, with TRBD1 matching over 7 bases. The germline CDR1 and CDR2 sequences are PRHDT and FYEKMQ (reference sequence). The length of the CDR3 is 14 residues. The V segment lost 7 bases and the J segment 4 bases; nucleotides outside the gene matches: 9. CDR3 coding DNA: TGTGCCAGCACACTCACAGGGGTGAGCTATGGCTACACCTTC. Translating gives CASTLTGVSYGYTF.

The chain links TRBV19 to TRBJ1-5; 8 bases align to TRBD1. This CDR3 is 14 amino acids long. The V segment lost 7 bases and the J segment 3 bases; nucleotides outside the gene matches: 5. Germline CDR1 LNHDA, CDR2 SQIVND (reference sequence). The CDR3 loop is CASTQTGANQPQHF. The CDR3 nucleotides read TGTGCCAGTACCCAGACAGGGGCCAATCAGCCCCAGCATTTT.

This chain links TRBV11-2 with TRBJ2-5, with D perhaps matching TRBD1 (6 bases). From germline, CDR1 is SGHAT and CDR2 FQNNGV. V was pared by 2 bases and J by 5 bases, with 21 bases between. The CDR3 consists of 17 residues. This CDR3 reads CASSLRAGAGAGETQYF. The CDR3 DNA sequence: TGTGCCAGCAGCTTACGAGCCGGGGCAGGGGCCGGGGAGACCCAGTACTTC.

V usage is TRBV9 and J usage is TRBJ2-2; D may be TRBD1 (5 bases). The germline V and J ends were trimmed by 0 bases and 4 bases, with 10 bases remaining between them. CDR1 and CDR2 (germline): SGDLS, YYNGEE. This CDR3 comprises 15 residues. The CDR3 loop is CASSVGKGATGELFF. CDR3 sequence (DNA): TGTGCCAGCAGCGTAGGTAAAGGGGCCACCGGGGAGCTGTTTTTT.

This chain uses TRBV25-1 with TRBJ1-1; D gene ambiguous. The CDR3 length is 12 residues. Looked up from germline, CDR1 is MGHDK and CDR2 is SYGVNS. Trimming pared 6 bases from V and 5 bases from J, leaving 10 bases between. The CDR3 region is CASRRVGTEAFF. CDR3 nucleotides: TGTGCCAGCAGACGGGTCGGTACTGAAGCTTTCTTT.

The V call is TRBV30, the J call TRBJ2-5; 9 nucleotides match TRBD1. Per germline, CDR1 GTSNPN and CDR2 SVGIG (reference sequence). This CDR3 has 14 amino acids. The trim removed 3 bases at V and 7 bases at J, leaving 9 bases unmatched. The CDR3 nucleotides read TGTGCCTGGAGAACGACAGGGGGGCGGGGGACCCAGTACTTC. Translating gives CAWRTTGGRGTQYF.

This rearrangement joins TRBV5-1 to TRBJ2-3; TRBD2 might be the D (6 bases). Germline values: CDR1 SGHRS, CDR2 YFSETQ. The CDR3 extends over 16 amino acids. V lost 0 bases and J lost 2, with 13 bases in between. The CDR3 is CASSLGLARDTDTQYF. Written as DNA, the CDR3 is TGCGCCAGCAGCTTGGGGCTAGCGAGAGACACAGATACGCAGTATTTT.

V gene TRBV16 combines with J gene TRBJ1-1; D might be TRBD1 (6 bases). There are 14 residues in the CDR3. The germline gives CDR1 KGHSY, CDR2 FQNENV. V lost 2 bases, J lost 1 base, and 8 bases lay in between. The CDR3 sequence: CASSQPTGNTEAFF. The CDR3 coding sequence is TGTGCCAGCAGCCAACCGACAGGGAACACTGAAGCTTTCTTT.

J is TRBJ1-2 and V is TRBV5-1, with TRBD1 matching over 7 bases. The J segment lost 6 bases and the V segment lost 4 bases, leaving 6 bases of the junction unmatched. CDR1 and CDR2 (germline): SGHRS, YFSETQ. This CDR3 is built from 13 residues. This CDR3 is CASSPDRANGYTF. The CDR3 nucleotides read TGCGCCAGCAGCCCCGACAGGGCGAATGGCTACACCTTC.

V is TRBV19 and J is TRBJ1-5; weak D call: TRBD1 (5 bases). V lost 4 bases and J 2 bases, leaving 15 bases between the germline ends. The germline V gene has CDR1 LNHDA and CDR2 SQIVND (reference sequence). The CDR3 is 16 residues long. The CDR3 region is CASSSGRVVGNQPQHF. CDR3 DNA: TGTGCCAGTAGTAGTGGCAGGGTAGTAGGCAATCAGCCCCAGCATTTT.

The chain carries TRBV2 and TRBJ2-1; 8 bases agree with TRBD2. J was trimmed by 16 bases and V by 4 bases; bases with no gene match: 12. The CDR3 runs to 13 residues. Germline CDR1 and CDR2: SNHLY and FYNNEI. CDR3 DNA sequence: TGTGCCAGCAGTGTATCACCGAGCGGGAGCTTCTTCTTC. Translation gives CASSVSPSGSFFF.

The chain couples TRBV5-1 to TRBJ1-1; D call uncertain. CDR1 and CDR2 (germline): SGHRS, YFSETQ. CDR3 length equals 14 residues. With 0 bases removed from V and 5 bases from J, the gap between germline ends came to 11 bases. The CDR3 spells CASSLGSGGTEAFF. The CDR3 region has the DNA TGCGCCAGCAGCTTGGGTTCGGGAGGGACTGAAGCTTTCTTT.